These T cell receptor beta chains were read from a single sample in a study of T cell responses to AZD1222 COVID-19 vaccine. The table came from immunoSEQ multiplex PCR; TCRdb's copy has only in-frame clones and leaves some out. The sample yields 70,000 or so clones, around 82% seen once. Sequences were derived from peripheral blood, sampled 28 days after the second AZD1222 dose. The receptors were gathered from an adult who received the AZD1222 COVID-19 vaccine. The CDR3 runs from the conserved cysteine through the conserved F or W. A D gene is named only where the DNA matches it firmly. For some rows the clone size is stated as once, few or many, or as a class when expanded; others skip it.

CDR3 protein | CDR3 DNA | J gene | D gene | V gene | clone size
CASSTSSEGNIQYF | TGTGCCAGCAGTACCTCTAGCGAAGGAAACATTCAGTACTTC | TRBJ2-4 | . | TRBV6-5 | .
CASSLERISGNTIYF | TGTGCCAGCAGCTTGGAACGGATCTCTGGAAACACCATATATTTT | TRBJ1-3 | . | TRBV7-2 | .
CASSVGTVNTEAFF | TGTGCCAGCAGCGTCGGGACAGTAAACACTGAAGCTTTCTTT | TRBJ1-1 | TRBD1 | TRBV7-2 | .
CASSPREFTEAFF | TGTGCCAGCTCACCCAGGGAATTTACTGAAGCTTTCTTT | TRBJ1-1 | . | TRBV18 | .
CASSQFAGGGPYEQYF | TGTGCCAGCAGCCAATTCGCAGGGGGGGGCCCCTACGAGCAGTACTTC | TRBJ2-7 | . | TRBV4-2 | .
CASSIGGLGYEQYF | TGTGCCAGTAGTATAGGAGGCCTCGGCTACGAGCAGTACTTC | TRBJ2-7 | . | TRBV19 | many
CASSDPRPDTQYF | TGTGCCAGCAGTGACCCCCGCCCAGATACGCAGTATTTT | TRBJ2-3 | . | TRBV28 | .
CSVEGGGLGTEAFF | TGCAGCGTTGAAGGCGGGGGGCTAGGCACTGAAGCTTTCTTT | TRBJ1-1 | . | TRBV29-1 | few
CASSFYRGGTGELFF | TGTGCCAGCAGCTTCTACAGGGGTGGCACCGGGGAGCTGTTTTTT | TRBJ2-2 | TRBD1 | TRBV5-4 | many
CASSTRGGGTEAFF | TGTGCCAGCAGCACCCGAGGAGGGGGCACTGAAGCTTTCTTT | TRBJ1-1 | . | TRBV3-1/TRBV3-2 | .
CATSRDQTGRGYEQYF | TGTGCCACCAGCAGAGACCAGACAGGGAGAGGCTACGAGCAGTACTTC | TRBJ2-7 | TRBD1 | TRBV15 | .
CASSPGASSYEQYF | TGTGCCAGCTCACCAGGGGCGAGCTCCTACGAGCAGTACTTC | TRBJ2-7 | . | TRBV18 | .
CASSRIRDLTEAFF | TGTGCCAGCTCACGTATCCGGGACCTCACTGAAGCTTTCTTT | TRBJ1-1 | . | TRBV3-1/TRBV3-2 | once
CASRTGSVNTEAFF | TGTGCCAGCAGGACAGGGTCGGTGAACACTGAAGCTTTCTTT | TRBJ1-1 | TRBD1 | TRBV28 | .
CASSSGQSDYGYTF | TGTGCCAGCAGTTCAGGACAGTCGGACTATGGCTACACCTTC | TRBJ1-2 | . | TRBV28 | .
CASSYQPGQDYEQYF | TGTGCCAGCAGTTACCAACCGGGACAGGACTACGAGCAGTACTTC | TRBJ2-7 | TRBD1 | TRBV6-5 | .
CASSTRDFNEQFF | TGTGCCAGCAGCACCCGGGACTTCAATGAGCAGTTCTTC | TRBJ2-1 | . | TRBV4-2 | .
CASSDIRNTEAFF | TGTGCCAGCAGCGACATTAGGAACACTGAAGCTTTCTTT | TRBJ1-1 | . | TRBV6-6 | .
CASSHGTRGTEAFF | TGTGCCAGCAGCCACGGCACCCGGGGCACTGAAGCTTTCTTT | TRBJ1-1 | . | TRBV3-1/TRBV3-2 | .
CATQFRAGDSNQPQHF | TGTGCCACCCAGTTTCGGGCAGGGGATAGCAATCAGCCCCAGCATTTT | TRBJ1-5 | . | TRBV6-4 | medium-sized
CASSLVERGGPNEQFF | TGTGCCAGCAGCTTAGTTGAGCGGGGGGGCCCAAATGAGCAGTTCTTC | TRBJ2-1 | TRBD2 | TRBV7-8 | .
CASSHLIDRGEGYTF | TGCGCCAGCAGCCACCTTATTGACAGGGGGGAAGGCTACACCTTC | TRBJ1-2 | TRBD1 | TRBV4-3 | few
CSVEDRESGELFF | TGCAGCGTTGAAGACAGGGAATCCGGGGAGCTGTTTTTT | TRBJ2-2 | . | TRBV29-1 | .
CASSLDPRLIKPQHF | TGTGCCAGCAGTTTAGATCCCCGTTTAATCAAGCCCCAGCATTTT | TRBJ1-5 | . | TRBV27 | .
CASSHSEAGGYTF | TGTGCCAGCAGCCACTCGGAAGCTGGGGGCTACACCTTC | TRBJ1-2 | . | TRBV3-1/TRBV3-2 | few
CASSQGQGVTF | TGTGCCAGCAGCCAAGGACAGGGGGTTACCTTC | TRBJ1-2 | TRBD1 | TRBV3-1/TRBV3-2 | .
CASSIAGSGGYNEQFF | TGTGCCAGTAGTATTGCAGGGTCGGGGGGGTACAATGAGCAGTTCTTC | TRBJ2-1 | TRBD2 | TRBV19 | .
CSASNRRNTIYF | TGCAGTGCTAGTAACAGGAGAAACACCATATATTTT | TRBJ1-3 | . | TRBV20-1 | .
CASRRTVREQPQHF | TGTGCCAGCAGACGGACTGTTAGGGAACAGCCCCAGCATTTT | TRBJ1-5 | . | TRBV27 | .
CASSLWGQPQHF | TGTGCCAGCAGTTTGTGGGGGCAGCCCCAGCATTTT | TRBJ1-5 | . | TRBV12-3/TRBV12-4 | .
CASSRPRDRGRSGYTF | TGTGCCAGCAGCAGACCCCGGGACAGGGGACGAAGTGGCTACACCTTC | TRBJ1-2 | . | TRBV21-1 | once
CASSPQTSGYEQYF | TGTGCCAGTAGTCCGCAGACTAGCGGCTACGAGCAGTACTTC | TRBJ2-7 | TRBD2 | TRBV19 | .
CASSEIRANTEAFF | TGTGCCAGCAGTGAAATTCGGGCCAACACTGAAGCTTTCTTT | TRBJ1-1 | . | TRBV2 | .
CASTGGRDWGYTF | TGTGCCAGCACTGGGGGCAGGGACTGGGGCTACACCTTC | TRBJ1-2 | . | TRBV6-4 | .
CASSPNRLAGGMGEQFF | TGTGCCAGCAGCCCCAACCGACTAGCGGGGGGGATGGGGGAGCAGTTCTTC | TRBJ2-1 | TRBD2 | TRBV2 | .
CASSLILNYGYTF | TGTGCCAGCAGCTTGATCCTTAACTATGGCTACACCTTC | TRBJ1-2 | . | TRBV7-9 | .
CASSLVAGRTDTQYF | TGTGCCAGCAGCTTAGTAGCGGGCCGCACAGATACGCAGTATTTT | TRBJ2-3 | TRBD2 | TRBV7-9 | .
CASSSKGVPVGGPGNTIYF | TGTGCCAGCAGCTCTAAGGGGGTACCCGTGGGGGGACCTGGAAACACCATATATTTT | TRBJ1-3 | . | TRBV7-8 | once
CATSVLESPLHF | TGTGCCACCTCGGTTTTGGAATCACCCCTCCACTTT | TRBJ1-6 | . | TRBV7-9 | .
CASSQDGNTIYF | TGCGCCAGCAGCCAGGACGGAAACACCATATATTTT | TRBJ1-3 | . | TRBV4-1 | .
CASREAQGITYGYTF | TGTGCCAGCAGGGAGGCACAGGGGATCACTTATGGCTACACCTTC | TRBJ1-2 | TRBD1 | TRBV27 | .
CASSYALAGGLGETQYF | TGTGCCAGCAGTTACGCCTTAGCGGGGGGGCTAGGAGAGACCCAGTACTTC | TRBJ2-5 | TRBD2 | TRBV6-2/TRBV6-3 | once
CASSLGGLRDTQYF | TGCGCCAGCAGCTTGGGGGGACTCCGGGATACGCAGTATTTT | TRBJ2-3 | . | TRBV5-1 | once
CAWSVWGNTEAFF | TGTGCCTGGAGTGTCTGGGGCAACACTGAAGCTTTCTTT | TRBJ1-1 | . | TRBV30 | .
CASSSRRYEQYF | TGTGCCAGCAGCTCCCGGAGGTACGAGCAGTACTTC | TRBJ2-7 | . | TRBV7-8 | once
CASSLGPGSDYGYTF | TGTGCCAGCAGCTTGGGACCAGGATCGGACTATGGCTACACCTTC | TRBJ1-2 | . | TRBV5-6 | .
CASSQDYSGVETQYF | TGCGCCAGCAGCCAAGATTATTCCGGGGTAGAGACCCAGTACTTC | TRBJ2-5 | . | TRBV4-3 | .
CASSLDLGQGGNQPQHF | TGTGCCAGCAGCTTGGACTTGGGACAGGGTGGGAATCAGCCCCAGCATTTT | TRBJ1-5 | TRBD1 | TRBV5-4 | .
CASSLGSENTEAFF | TGTGCCAGCAGCTTGGGTAGCGAGAACACTGAAGCTTTCTTT | TRBJ1-1 | . | TRBV5-6 | .
CASSPLALEGYTF | TGTGCCAGCAGCCCCTTGGCCTTGGAAGGCTACACCTTC | TRBJ1-2 | . | TRBV7-9 | few
CASSLAGGFENEQFF | TGTGCCAGCAGCTTAGCGGGGGGGTTCGAGAATGAGCAGTTCTTC | TRBJ2-1 | TRBD2 | TRBV11-2 | .
CASSQDGGGYEQYF | TGTGCCAGCAGCCAAGACGGTGGGGGCTACGAGCAGTACTTC | TRBJ2-7 | . | TRBV3-1/TRBV3-2 | .
CASSLPPEGMTQYF | TGTGCCAGCAGTTTACCTCCAGAGGGTATGACCCAGTACTTC | TRBJ2-5 | . | TRBV28 | .
CASSLAPITDTQYF | TGTGCCAGCAGCTTAGCACCCATCACAGATACGCAGTATTTT | TRBJ2-3 | . | TRBV7-9 | .